The rows below give T cell receptor beta chains drawn from one sample of a study of CD8 T cells in ankylosing spondylitis. TCRdb independently ran MiXCR on the 5' RACE reads; one entry per CDR3 protein. The table shows fewer than 250,000 distinct CDR3 sequences, with under 35% occurring only once. The specimen was blood, either unsorted or a sorted T cell fraction (not recorded which). Every receptor here comes from a male donor with ankylosing spondylitis or in good health (not recorded which). The CDR3 runs from the conserved cysteine through the conserved F or W. The D gene is left open where the match is weak. Clone size appears in some rows only: once, few, many, or a class for an expanded clone.

J | V | size | D | DNA | CDR3
TRBJ2-1 | TRBV20-1 | . | TRBD1 | TGCAGGGGGACAGGGGGAAATGAGCAGTTCTTC | CRGTGGNEQFF
TRBJ2-5 | TRBV3-1 | few | TRBD2 | TGTGCCAGCAGCCGTACTAGCGGGGGGGTGGGCCAGTACTTC | CASSRTSGGVGQYF
TRBJ2-2 | TRBV7-9 | few | . | TGTGCCAGCAGCCCCTTAGGAGGCGGTCCGAACACCGGGGAGCTGTTTTTT | CASSPLGGGPNTGELFF
TRBJ2-3 | TRBV12-3/TRBV12-4 | . | . | TGTGCCACCGCAAAAACTAGGGATACGCAGTATTTT | CATAKTRDTQYF
TRBJ2-1 | TRBV12-3/TRBV12-4 | . | . | TGTGCCAGCAGTCTTCTTCCTCGGGGGGCCTCCGATGAGCAGTTCTTC | CASSLLPRGASDEQFF
TRBJ2-7 | TRBV12-3/TRBV12-4 | . | . | TGTGCCAGCAGGACCGACACCACCTACGAGCAGTACTTC | CASRTDTTYEQYF
TRBJ2-3 | TRBV29-1 | many | . | TGCAGCGTTGAAAGGCCACTCACAGATACGCAGTATTTT | CSVERPLTDTQYF
TRBJ2-7 | TRBV6-1 | . | . | TGTGCCAGCAGTGAATCACTGGGCTACGAGCAGTACTTC | CASSESLGYEQYF
TRBJ1-4 | TRBV7-6 | . | TRBD1 | TGTGCCAGCAGCTTAGGCACAGGGGGTTTGGAAAAACTGTTTTTT | CASSLGTGGLEKLFF
TRBJ2-7 | TRBV9 | . | . | TGTGCCAGCAGCGTAGAATCTGACTACGAGCAGTACTTC | CASSVESDYEQYF
TRBJ2-7 | TRBV28 | . | . | TGTGCCAGCAGTTTGTATAGAATCGCGCTCCAGTACTTC | CASSLYRIALQYF
TRBJ2-3 | TRBV29-1 | . | TRBD1 | TGCAGCGTTGAAGATCTGCCAGGGGGTACCTCTAGCACAGATACGCAGTATTTT | CSVEDLPGGTSSTDTQYF
TRBJ2-1 | TRBV3-1 | few | TRBD2 | TGTGCCAGCAGCCAAGAAAGTTGGGCTAGCGGGGGATCTGAGCAGTTCTTC | CASSQESWASGGSEQFF
TRBJ2-5 | TRBV12-3/TRBV12-4 | few | TRBD1 | TGTGCCAGCACCATAAATCCCGGACAGGGGTTTGGGGAGACCCAGTACTTC | CASTINPGQGFGETQYF
TRBJ2-7 | TRBV20-1 | . | . | TGCAGTGCTGACTACAGGTCTGAGAGCTCCTACGAGCAGTACTTC | CSADYRSESSYEQYF
TRBJ1-2 | TRBV7-2 | . | . | TGTGCCAGACGGACAGTGGACTTCTATGGCTACACCTTC | CARRTVDFYGYTF
TRBJ1-6 | TRBV6-5 | . | . | TGTGCCAGCAGTTACTCATCCGGGGATAATTCACCCCTCCACTTT | CASSYSSGDNSPLHF
TRBJ2-7 | TRBV3-1 | . | . | TGTGCCAGCAGCCAAGTCGGCCGAAGCTCCTACGAGCAGTACTTC | CASSQVGRSSYEQYF
TRBJ2-1 | TRBV4-1 | . | TRBD2 | TGCGCCAGCAGCCACCTCGGGGGGTACCATGAGCAGTTCTTC | CASSHLGGYHEQFF
TRBJ2-1 | TRBV20-1 | . | . | TGCAGTGCTCTCGGCGGGGTCAATGAGCAGTTCTTC | CSALGGVNEQFF
TRBJ2-5 | TRBV29-1 | few | . | TGCAGCGTTGAAGGGAACCAAGAGACCCAGTACTTC | CSVEGNQETQYF
TRBJ2-3 | TRBV6-5 | . | TRBD1 | TGTGCCAGCAGTTTCGGACAGGGGTGGAGCACAGATACGCAGTATTTT | CASSFGQGWSTDTQYF
TRBJ2-7 | TRBV15 | few | . | TGTGCCACCAGCAGAGATAGAGCCGTCTCCTACGAGCAGTACTTC | CATSRDRAVSYEQYF
TRBJ2-3 | TRBV5-1 | . | . | TGCGCCAGCAGCTTGGCCGCAGGCACTAGCACAGATACGCAGTATTTT | CASSLAAGTSTDTQYF
TRBJ2-7 | TRBV12-3/TRBV12-4 | . | TRBD1 | TGTGCCAGCAGTTCCGGACAGGACGAGCAGTACTTC | CASSSGQDEQYF
TRBJ2-1 | TRBV6-1 | . | TRBD1 | TGTGCCAGCTCCGGACAGGTATATTCCAATGAGCAGTTCTTC | CASSGQVYSNEQFF
TRBJ2-3 | TRBV5-1 | few | TRBD2 | TGCGCCAGCAGCTACGGACTAGGATCGTCTGATACGCAGTATTTT | CASSYGLGSSDTQYF
TRBJ2-7 | TRBV27 | few | . | TGTGCCAGCAGTCTACTCAGGGGCTACGAGCAGTACTTC | CASSLLRGYEQYF
TRBJ2-5 | TRBV20-1 | . | TRBD2 | TGCAGTGCTAGGCGGGGGGGTCAAGAGACCCAGTACTTC | CSARRGGQETQYF
TRBJ1-5 | TRBV29-1 | many | . | TGCAGCGTTGAGCAGGGCCTCAATCAGCCCCAGCATTTT | CSVEQGLNQPQHF
TRBJ2-2 | TRBV24-1 | few | . | TGTGCCACTTCAGGACAGACGGACACCGGGGAGCTGTTTTTT | CATSGQTDTGELFF
TRBJ1-1 | TRBV18 | . | . | TGTGCCAGCTCACCGCAGTCAGGGAGGAACACTGAAGCTTTCTTT | CASSPQSGRNTEAFF
TRBJ1-2 | TRBV7-9 | . | . | TGTGCCAGCAGCTTAGCGGTGGGCTATGGCTACACCTTC | CASSLAVGYGYTF
TRBJ2-5 | TRBV3-1 | . | . | TGTGCCAGCAGCAGACAGGAGCAAGAGACCCAGTACTTC | CASSRQEQETQYF